This TCR beta chain was identified during a study of OX40 agonist ivuxolimab in advanced cancers. Assay: immunoSEQ multiplex PCR; the TCRdb copy retains only in-frame clones and omits some. The table has more than 60,000 clones, roughly 87% seen once; the top ten hold less than 0.75%. The CDR3 is made up of 14 amino acids. Germline V gives CDR1 SQVTM, CDR2 ANQGSEA. Trimming removed 8 bases from V and 5 bases from J, with 21 bases in between. V usage is TRBV29-1 and J usage is TRBJ2-5, with D tentatively TRBD2 (6 bases). Here the sequenced sample was CD4+ or CD8+ T cells sorted from blood, taken in a trial of the OX40 agonist ivuxolimab. The receptor comes from an adult with an advanced solid tumor such as melanoma, head and neck, liver or kidney cancer. The CDR3 bases are TGCAGCATTTCGGAGGGTGCAAGTTGGGAGACCCAGTACTTC. Protein product: CSISEGASWETQYF.